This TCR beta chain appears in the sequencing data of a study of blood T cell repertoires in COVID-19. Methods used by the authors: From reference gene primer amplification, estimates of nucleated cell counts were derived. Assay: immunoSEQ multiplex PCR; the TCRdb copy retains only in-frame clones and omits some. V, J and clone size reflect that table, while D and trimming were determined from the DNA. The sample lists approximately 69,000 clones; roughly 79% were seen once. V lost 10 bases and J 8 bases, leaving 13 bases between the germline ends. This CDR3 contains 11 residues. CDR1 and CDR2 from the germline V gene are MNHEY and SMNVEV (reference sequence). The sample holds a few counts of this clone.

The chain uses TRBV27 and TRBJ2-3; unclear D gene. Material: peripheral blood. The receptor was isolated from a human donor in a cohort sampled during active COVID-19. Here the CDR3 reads CATMLWATQYF. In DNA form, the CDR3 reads TGTGCCACCATGCTCTGGGCTACGCAGTATTTT.